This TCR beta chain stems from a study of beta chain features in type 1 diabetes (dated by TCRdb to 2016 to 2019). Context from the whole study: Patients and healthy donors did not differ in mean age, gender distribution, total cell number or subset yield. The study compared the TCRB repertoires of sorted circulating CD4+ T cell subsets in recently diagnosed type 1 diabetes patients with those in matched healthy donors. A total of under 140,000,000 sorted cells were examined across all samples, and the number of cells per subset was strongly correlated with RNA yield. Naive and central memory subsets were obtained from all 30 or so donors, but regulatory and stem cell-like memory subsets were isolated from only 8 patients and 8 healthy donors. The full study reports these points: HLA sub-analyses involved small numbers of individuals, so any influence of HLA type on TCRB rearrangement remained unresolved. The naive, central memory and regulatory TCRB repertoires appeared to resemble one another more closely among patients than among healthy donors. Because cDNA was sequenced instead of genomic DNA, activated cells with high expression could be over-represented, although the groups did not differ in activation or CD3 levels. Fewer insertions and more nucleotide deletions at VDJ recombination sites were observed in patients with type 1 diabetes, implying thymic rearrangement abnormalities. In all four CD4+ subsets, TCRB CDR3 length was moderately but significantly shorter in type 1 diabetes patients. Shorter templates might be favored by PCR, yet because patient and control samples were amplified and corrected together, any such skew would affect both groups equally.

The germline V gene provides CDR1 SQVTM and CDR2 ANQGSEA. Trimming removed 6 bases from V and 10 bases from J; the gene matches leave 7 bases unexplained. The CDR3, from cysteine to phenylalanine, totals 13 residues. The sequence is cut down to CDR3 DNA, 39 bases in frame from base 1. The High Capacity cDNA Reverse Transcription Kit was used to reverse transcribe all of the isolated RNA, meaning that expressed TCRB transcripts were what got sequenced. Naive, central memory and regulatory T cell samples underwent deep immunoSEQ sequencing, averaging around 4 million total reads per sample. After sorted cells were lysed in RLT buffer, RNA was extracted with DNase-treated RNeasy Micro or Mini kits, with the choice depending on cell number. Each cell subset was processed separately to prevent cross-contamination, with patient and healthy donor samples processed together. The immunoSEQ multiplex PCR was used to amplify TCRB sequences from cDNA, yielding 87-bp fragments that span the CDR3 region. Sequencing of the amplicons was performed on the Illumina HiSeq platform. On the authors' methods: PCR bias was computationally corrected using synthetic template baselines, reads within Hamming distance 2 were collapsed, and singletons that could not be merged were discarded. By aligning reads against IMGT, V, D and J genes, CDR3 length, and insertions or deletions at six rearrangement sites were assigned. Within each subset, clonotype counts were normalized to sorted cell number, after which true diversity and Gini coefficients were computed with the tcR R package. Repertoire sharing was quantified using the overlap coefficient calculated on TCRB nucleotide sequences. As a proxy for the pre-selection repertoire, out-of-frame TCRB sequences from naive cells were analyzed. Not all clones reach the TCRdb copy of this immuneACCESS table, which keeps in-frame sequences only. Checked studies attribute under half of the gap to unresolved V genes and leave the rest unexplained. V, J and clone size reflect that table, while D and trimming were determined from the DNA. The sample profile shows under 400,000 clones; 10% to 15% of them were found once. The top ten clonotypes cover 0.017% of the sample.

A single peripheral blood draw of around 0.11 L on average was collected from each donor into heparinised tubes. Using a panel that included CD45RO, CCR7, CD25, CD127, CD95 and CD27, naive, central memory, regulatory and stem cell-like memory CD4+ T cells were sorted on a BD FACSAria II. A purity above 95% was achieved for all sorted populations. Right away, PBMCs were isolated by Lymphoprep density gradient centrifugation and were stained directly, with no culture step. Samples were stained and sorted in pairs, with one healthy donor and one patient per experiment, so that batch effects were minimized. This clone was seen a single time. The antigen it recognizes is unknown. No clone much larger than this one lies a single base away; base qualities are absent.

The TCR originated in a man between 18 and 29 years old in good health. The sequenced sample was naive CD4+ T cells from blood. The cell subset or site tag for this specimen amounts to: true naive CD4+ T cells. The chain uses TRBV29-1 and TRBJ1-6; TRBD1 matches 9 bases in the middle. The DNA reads TGCAGCGTAAGGACAGGGGAGGGGTCACCCCTCCACTTT. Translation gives CSVRTGEGSPLHF.